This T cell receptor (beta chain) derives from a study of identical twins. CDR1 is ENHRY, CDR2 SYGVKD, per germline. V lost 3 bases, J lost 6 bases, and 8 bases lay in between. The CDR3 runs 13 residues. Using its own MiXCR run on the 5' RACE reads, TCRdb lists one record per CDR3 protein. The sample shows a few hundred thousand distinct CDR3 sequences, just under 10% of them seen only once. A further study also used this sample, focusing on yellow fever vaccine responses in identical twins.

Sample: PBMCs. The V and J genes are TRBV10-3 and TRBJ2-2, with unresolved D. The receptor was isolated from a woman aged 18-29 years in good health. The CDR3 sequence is CAISDISPGELFF. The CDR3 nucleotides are TGTGCCATCAGTGACATCTCTCCCGGGGAGCTGTTTTTT.